Listed below are T cell receptor beta chains from one sample, sequenced in a study of T cell repertoires in cytomegalovirus infection. Via MiXCR, TCRdb re-called the reads, giving one row per CDR3 protein. Of hundreds of thousands of distinct CDR3 sequences in the sample, around 18% were seen once. Sequencing input: PBMCs. The receptors shown here come from a human donor in good health (CMV status not recorded). Some clones in this sample may be carry-over from other donors' samples. Both conserved end residues are part of each CDR3. Each record gives: clone size, J gene, CDR3 length, V gene, D gene, CDR3 protein, CDR3 DNA. The D gene is left open where the match is weak. Size is omitted from some rows. Given values are once, few, many or a class for expanded clones.

NA	TRBJ2-7	15	TRBV27	NA	CASSQEAGSSYEQYF	TGTGCCAGCAGTCAGGAGGCGGGGTCCTCCTACGAGCAGTACTTC
once	TRBJ1-2	15	TRBV5-4	TRBD1	CASSYRDRMNYGYTF	TGTGCCAGCAGCTACCGGGACAGGATGAACTATGGCTACACCTTC
few	TRBJ2-1	12	TRBV15	NA	CATSSPAGEQFF	TGTGCCACCAGCAGCCCGGCCGGAGAGCAGTTCTTC
NA	TRBJ2-6	15	TRBV11-2	NA	CASRDGISGANVLTF	TGTGCCAGCAGGGATGGGATCTCTGGGGCCAACGTCCTGACTTTC
NA	TRBJ1-2	14	TRBV19	NA	CASSTPDGNYGYTF	TGTGCCAGTAGTACCCCGGACGGGAACTATGGCTACACCTTC
few	TRBJ2-3	16	TRBV15	NA	CATSGKSLARTDTQYF	TGTGCCACCAGCGGAAAGTCTCTAGCGCGCACAGATACGCAGTATTTT
many	TRBJ2-3	14	TRBV7-6	NA	CASSLGPGDGAQYF	TGTGCCAGCAGCCTCGGACCGGGAGATGGTGCGCAGTATTTT
few	TRBJ1-4	16	TRBV4-3	TRBD1	CASSRRTGPSNEKLFF	TGCGCCAGCAGCCGAAGGACAGGCCCCTCTAATGAAAAACTGTTTTTT
NA	TRBJ1-5	15	TRBV18	TRBD1	CASSPTGLRNQPQHF	TGTGCCAGCTCACCGACAGGGTTGCGCAATCAGCCCCAGCATTTT
once	TRBJ1-5	12	TRBV28	NA	CASSLPRKPQHF	TGTGCCAGCAGTCTTCCCAGAAAGCCCCAGCATTTT
NA	TRBJ1-4	16	TRBV4-1	NA	CASSPEGTGLAEKLFF	TGCGCCAGCAGCCCCGAGGGCACAGGCCTGGCGGAAAAACTGTTTTTT
many	TRBJ1-1	14	TRBV10-3	NA	CAISGSPEGTEAFF	TGTGCCATCAGTGGCTCCCCGGAGGGCACTGAAGCTTTCTTT
many	TRBJ2-7	11	TRBV6-1	NA	CASSTRQDRYF	TGTGCCAGCAGTACCCGACAGGACCGGTACTTC
NA	TRBJ2-3	15	TRBV6-6	NA	CASSYRWGSTDTQYF	TGTGCCAGCAGTTATAGATGGGGCAGCACAGATACGCAGTATTTT
few	TRBJ1-1	16	TRBV4-3	NA	CASSPTLTGVHTEAFF	TGCGCCAGCAGCCCCACCCTAACGGGGGTCCACACTGAAGCTTTCTTT
NA	TRBJ1-2	16	TRBV5-6	TRBD1	CASSLTRDRGSYGYTF	TGTGCCAGCAGCCTCACCCGGGACAGGGGGTCCTATGGCTACACCTTC
NA	TRBJ2-7	20	TRBV4-1	TRBD2	CASSHPWGLAGGSSAYEQYF	TGCGCCAGCAGCCACCCCTGGGGACTAGCGGGAGGTTCCAGTGCCTACGAGCAGTACTTC
few	TRBJ2-1	14	TRBV11-2	NA	CASSPTSVANEQFF	TGTGCCAGCAGCCCAACATCAGTAGCCAATGAGCAGTTCTTC
NA	TRBJ2-4	20	TRBV5-4	NA	CASSLALGGGTKLAKNIQYF	TGTGCCAGCAGCTTGGCCTTGGGCGGTGGGACCAAACTAGCCAAAAACATTCAGTACTTC
few	TRBJ1-4	14	TRBV12-3/TRBV12-4	NA	CASSFGGEGEKLFF	TGTGCCAGCAGTTTCGGAGGGGAGGGTGAAAAACTGTTTTTT
few	TRBJ2-1	15	TRBV25-1	NA	CASSEWDRGYNEQFF	TGTGCCAGCAGTGAATGGGATAGAGGCTACAATGAGCAGTTCTTC
NA	TRBJ2-5	12	TRBV10-3	NA	CAIRTAQETQYF	TGTGCCATCAGGACAGCCCAAGAGACCCAGTACTTC
few	TRBJ1-1	15	TRBV15	NA	CATSRVTGRNTEAFF	TGTGCCACCAGCAGAGTAACAGGGAGGAACACTGAAGCTTTCTTT
few	TRBJ2-1	16	TRBV20-1	TRBD2	CSARALAGSSYNEQFF	TGCAGTGCTAGGGCGTTAGCGGGGAGCTCCTACAATGAGCAGTTCTTC
NA	TRBJ1-5	14	TRBV19	TRBD1	CASSGQVTRQPQHF	TGTGCCAGTAGTGGACAGGTCACTCGCCAGCCCCAGCATTTT
NA	TRBJ2-1	14	TRBV12-3/TRBV12-4	NA	CASSSRGPYNEQFF	TGTGCCAGCAGTTCTAGAGGGCCCTACAATGAGCAGTTCTTC
once	TRBJ2-3	15	TRBV19	NA	CASTSSHSATDTQYF	TGTGCCAGTACTTCCAGCCATAGTGCGACAGATACGCAGTATTTT
few	TRBJ2-7	12	TRBV29-1	NA	CSVWTDSYEQYF	TGCAGCGTCTGGACGGACTCCTACGAGCAGTACTTC
many	TRBJ1-1	18	TRBV7-2	TRBD1	CASSLIRTRGTVNTEAFF	TGTGCCAGCAGCTTAATTCGGACGCGTGGGACAGTTAACACTGAAGCTTTCTTT
NA	TRBJ1-4	16	TRBV4-3	TRBD1	CASSAQGQESNEKLFF	TGCGCCAGCAGCGCCCAGGGACAGGAGTCTAATGAAAAACTGTTTTTT